Reported below is one T cell receptor (beta chain). Its antigen is currently unknown. Time point given: patch test 3, about 24 weeks after DPC sensitization. The treatment was: therapeutic diphenylcyclopropenone sensitization with weekly scalp DPC. Individual cDNA molecules (in the library) carried attached unique molecular identifiers. MiXCR was run by TCRdb on the RACE reads, yielding one entry per CDR3 protein. This table holds approximately 88,000 distinct CDR3 sequences, approximately 13% found once. The CDR3 contains 20 residues. V shed 1 base and J 0 bases; nucleotides not matched to a gene: 9. In germline, CDR1 is SGHDN, CDR2 FVKESK. This sample was included in a study of human T cells and chemical hapten exposure. At the level of the study: For the approximately 25-week duration of the study, patients were given weekly doses of diphenylcyclopropenone on the scalp. DPC at 0.01% went onto the upper back in patch tests, read at 6 days. Study-level results: Expanded TCRs grouped into significantly more large CDR3 similarity clusters than controls produced.

The chain uses TRBV14 and TRBJ2-1; 13 bases match TRBD2. The input for sequencing was whole blood, taken in connection with sensitization to the hapten diphenylcyclopropenone (DPC). The receptor's source is a woman between 45 and 65 years old with alopecia areata. Some clones in this sample may be carry-over from other donors' samples. CDR3 region: CASSQGGLAGVWSSYNEQFF. Here the CDR3 DNA reads TGTGCCAGCAGCCAAGGCGGACTAGCGGGAGTATGGTCCTCCTACAATGAGCAGTTCTTC.